This TCR beta chain was identified during a study of blood T cells in healthy people across ages. A second 7 to 11 cycle PCR used barcoded and J-beta primers. TCRdb processed the 5' RACE reads anew with MiXCR; each CDR3 protein has one entry. The sample comprises about 680,000 distinct CDR3 sequences, 49% of which are singletons, and roughly a third rests with the top ten. The V end lost 0 bases, the J end lost 5 bases, and 11 bases lay between the germline ends. Germline-derived CDR1 and CDR2 are DFQATT and SNEGSKA (reference sequence). This CDR3 is built from 14 residues. This clonotype occurred a few times.

The chain joins TRBV20-1 to TRBJ2-1, with a tentative D call TRBD2 (6 bases). The specimen was blood. This TCR came from an older woman in good health. CDR3 in amino acids: CSARDQRRDNEQFF. DNA for the CDR3: TGCAGTGCTAGAGATCAGCGGAGGGACAATGAGCAGTTCTTC.